Presented here are 15 T cell receptor beta chains from one specimen sequenced in a study of spatial heterogeneity in lung cancer. Using its own MiXCR run on the 5' RACE reads, TCRdb lists one record per CDR3 protein. The data contain under 150,000 distinct CDR3 sequences, 10% to 15% of them singletons. Documented time point: blood at routine non-recurrence follow-up after resection. Unsorted whole RNA samples from tumor, nontumor lung or frozen PBMC were sequenced. This specimen was PBMCs, taken at follow-up. Source of these receptors: a male donor with early-stage non-small cell lung cancer.

The CDR3 coding sequence is TGTGCCAGCAGTGCGACAGGGTTCCCCTACGAGCAGTACTTC. Protein product: CASSATGFPYEQYF. This rearrangement joins TRBV27 to TRBJ2-7; 7 nucleotides agree with TRBD1. This CDR3 has 14 residues. Germline CDR1 and CDR2: MNHEY and SMNVEV (reference sequence). Germline trimming cut 5 bases from V and 2 bases from J; bases unmatched to any gene: 6.

This clonotype was observed a handful of times. The chain recombines TRBV20-1 with TRBJ2-5; the D is unclear. Germline values: CDR1 DFQATT, CDR2 SNEGSKA (reference sequence). The CDR3 spans 11 residues. Trimming pared 6 bases from V and 1 base from J, leaving 6 bases between. For the CDR3, the DNA is TGCAGTGCCAGCATCCAAGAGACCCAGTACTTC. Translation: CSASIQETQYF.

This clonotype was recorded many times. This chain links TRBV4-2 with TRBJ2-7, with D perhaps given as TRBD1 or TRBD2 (5 bases each). Trimming removed 3 bases from V and 0 bases from J, with 9 bases in between. The CDR3 consists of 14 residues. Germline lookup yields CDR1 LGHNA and CDR2 YNFKEQ. CDR3 DNA sequence: TGTGCCAGCAGCCACTTGGGGACCTCCTACGAGCAGTACTTC. Its protein is CASSHLGTSYEQYF.

This clonotype came up many times. The J gene is TRBJ2-7, the V gene TRBV6-2 or TRBV6-3; weak D call: TRBD2 (6 bases). This CDR3 has 11 residues. V gave up 10 bases and J gave up 6 bases, with 13 bases separating them. Germline V lookup: CDR1 MNHEY, CDR2 SVGEGT. This CDR3 reads CAIAFGGEQYF. The DNA for the CDR3 is TGTGCCATCGCTTTCGGGGGCGAGCAGTACTTC.

The genes are TRBV21-1 and TRBJ2-7; TRBD1, the D gene given by the table, was not confirmed from the DNA. TRBV21-1 is labeled a pseudogene. CDR3 length equals 16 residues. CDR3 in DNA: TGTGCCAGCAGCAAATACCGACAGGGTGTTTCCTACGAGCAGTACTTC. This codes for CASSKYRQGVSYEQYF.

This clonotype was observed at least ten times. J is TRBJ2-1 and V is TRBV28; D unresolved. Looked up from germline, CDR1 is MDHEN and CDR2 is SYDVKM. There are 13 residues in the CDR3. Trimming pared 2 bases from V and 5 bases from J, leaving 7 bases between. CDR3: CASSLIRDNEQFF. The CDR3 nucleotides are TGTGCCAGCAGTTTAATCAGAGACAATGAGCAGTTCTTC.

This clonotype was found a few times. J is TRBJ2-1 and V is TRBV11-2; D is possibly TRBD1 (5 bases). V lost 1 base, J lost 2 bases, and 9 bases lay in between. From germline, CDR1 is SGHAT and CDR2 FQNNGV. This CDR3 has 15 amino acids. Here the CDR3 reads CASSLGTLTYNEQFF. CDR3 in DNA: TGTGCCAGCAGCTTAGGGACACTAACCTACAATGAGCAGTTCTTC.

This clonotype was observed many times. The chain recombines TRBV10-3 with TRBJ2-4; 12 bases match TRBD1. Germline values: CDR1 ENHRY, CDR2 SYGVKD. This CDR3 has 14 residues. With V trimmed by 6 bases and J by 8 bases, 5 bases remained unmatched. CDR3 loop: CAISQGQGADIQYF. In DNA, the CDR3 is TGTGCCATCAGCCAGGGACAGGGGGCTGACATTCAGTACTTC.

V usage is TRBV21-1 and J usage is TRBJ2-5; TRBD1 is the table's D call, not checked against the DNA. TRBV21-1 is marked as a pseudogene. The CDR3 is 15 residues long. DNA of the CDR3: TGTGCCAGCAGCAAAGTGGGGACGGGGTGCAAGACCCAGTACTTC. Its protein product is CASSKVGTGCKTQYF.

This clonotype was counted a few times. This sequence joins TRBV28 and TRBJ1-1, with a tentative D call TRBD1 (5 bases). Trimming removed 6 bases at V and 0 bases at J, with 14 bases between. Germline loops: CDR1 MDHEN, CDR2 SYDVKM. This CDR3 is built from 15 residues. CDR3 residues: CASRITGPLNTEAFF. In DNA form, the CDR3 reads TGTGCCAGCAGGATCACGGGACCCCTGAACACTGAAGCTTTCTTT. The full variable domain, rest sourced from reference TRBV28 and TRBJ1-1, is DVKVTQSSRYLVKRTGEKVFLECVQDMDHENMFWYRQDPGLGLRLIYFSYDVKMKEKGDIPEGYSVSREKKERFSLILESASTNQTSMYLCASRITGPLNTEAFFGQGTRLTVV.

The chain carries TRBV19 and TRBJ1-2; 8 bases line up with TRBD1. Per the germline V gene, CDR1 is LNHDA and CDR2 is SQIVND (reference sequence). There are 17 residues in the CDR3. V was pared by 3 bases and J by 4 bases, with 13 bases of the junction left unmatched. CDR3 nucleotides: TGTGCCAGTAGTATCGGGGCCCCGAACAGGGGGGCCTATGGCTACACCTTC. This encodes CASSIGAPNRGAYGYTF.

A word on this clonotype: A much larger clone lies a single base off, so this may be a read error. CDR3 region: CATRDSSGNTTYF. The CDR3 nucleotides are TGTGCCACCAGGGACAGCTCTGGAAACACCACATATTTT. The rearrangement joins TRBV24-1 to TRBJ1-3, with D possibly being TRBD1 (6 bases). The germline V gene has CDR1 KGHDR and CDR2 SFDVKD. This CDR3 region has 13 residues.

This clonotype was counted many times. The V gene is TRBV19, the J gene TRBJ2-1, with 13 bases fitting TRBD2. The ends lost 5 bases at V and 7 bases at J; junction bases unmatched: 5. Germline CDR1 reads LNHDA; CDR2 reads SQIVND (reference sequence). The CDR3 sequence is 15 residues long. DNA for the CDR3: TGTGCCAGTAGTCCCGGACTAGCGGGGGTTAATGAGCAGTTCTTC. Translated, it gives CASSPGLAGVNEQFF.

CDR3 protein: CASSLKTNYGYTF. The CDR3 nucleotides read TGTGCCAGCAGCCTTAAGACTAACTATGGCTACACCTTC. V usage is TRBV5-8 and J usage is TRBJ1-2; D remains unclear. Looked up from germline, CDR1 is SGHTS and CDR2 is YDEGEE. Trimming took 4 bases from V and 0 from J, leaving 7 bases between them. The CDR3 contains 13 residues.

This clonotype was counted between two and nine times. V usage is TRBV27 and J usage is TRBJ2-7, with D possibly being TRBD1 or TRBD2 (6 bases each). The length of the CDR3 is 13 residues. Deletions cut 5 bases from V and 6 bases from J, with 14 bases between. CDR1 MNHEY and CDR2 SMNVEV come from the germline V gene (reference sequence). DNA for the CDR3: TGTGCCAGCAGTACGACCGGGGGCCCCGAGCAGTACTTC. Translation gives CASSTTGGPEQYF.